These 24 T cell receptor beta chains were all obtained from the same sample, sequenced in a study of CD8 T cells in ankylosing spondylitis. TCRdb reprocessed the 5' RACE reads with MiXCR, giving one entry per CDR3 protein. The table shows 150,000 to 250,000 distinct CDR3 sequences, with around 13% occurring only once. The source material was blood, either unsorted or a sorted T cell fraction (not recorded which). The source of these receptors is a male donor with ankylosing spondylitis or in good health (not recorded which).

The rearrangement links TRBV5-6 to TRBJ2-7; D tentatively fits TRBD1 or TRBD2 (5 bases each). CDR3 length: 12 amino acids. V shed 6 bases and J shed 3 bases, with 10 bases lying between them. Germline CDR1 SGHDT, CDR2 YYEEEE. CDR3 loop: CASTAGGYEQYF. Written as DNA, the CDR3 is TGTGCCAGCACCGCTGGGGGCTACGAGCAGTACTTC. Supplemented by reference TRBV5-6 and TRBJ2-7, the full variable domain reads DAGVTQSPTHLIKTRGQQVTLRCSPKSGHDTVSWYQQALGQGPQFIFQYYEEEERQRGNFPDRFSGHQFPNYSSELNVNALLLGDSALYLCASTAGGYEQYFGPGTRLTVT.

This clonotype came up a few times. The chain uses TRBV9 and TRBJ1-6; 10 bases map to TRBD1. This CDR3 is 14 amino acids long. From germline, CDR1 is SGDLS and CDR2 YYNGEE. The V gene end was trimmed by 3 bases and the J gene end by 9 bases; junction bases not matched to a gene: 3. Here the CDR3 reads CASSDGTGASPLHF. The CDR3, as DNA: TGTGCCAGCAGCGACGGGACAGGGGCTTCACCCCTCCACTTT.

This clonotype showed up just a few times. The chain uses TRBV20-1 and TRBJ2-7; D possibly corresponds to TRBD2 (5 bases). Germline-derived CDR1 and CDR2 are DFQATT and SNEGSKA (reference sequence). CDR3 size: 16 residues. V was shortened by 3 bases and J by 0 bases, with 18 bases between the two germline ends. CDR3 DNA sequence: TGCAGTGCTAGGAAGCACGGGATGGAGGTCTCCTACGAGCAGTACTTC. Translation: CSARKHGMEVSYEQYF.

This clonotype was found a few times. The rearrangement links TRBV7-6 to TRBJ1-1; TRBD1 matches at 7 bases. Germline assignment: CDR1 SGHVS and CDR2 FNYEAQ. The CDR3 length is 13 residues. The ends lost 6 bases at V and 3 bases at J; junction bases unmatched: 4. The CDR3 loop is CASRGRGDTEAFF. The CDR3 bases are TGTGCCAGCAGAGGCAGGGGGGACACTGAAGCTTTCTTT.

Many counts were recorded for this clonotype. The gene calls are TRBV19 and TRBJ1-1; no definite D call. The CDR3 has 12 amino acids. The V gene lost 4 bases and the J gene lost 5 bases, with 8 bases spanning the gap. The germline V gene encodes CDR1 LNHDA and CDR2 SQIVND (reference sequence). DNA of the CDR3: TGTGCCAGTAGTACCGAAGGGACTGAAGCTTTCTTT. Translating gives CASSTEGTEAFF.

The chain is built from TRBV6-1 and TRBJ2-1; 8 nucleotides agree with TRBD2. CDR3 length: 16 amino acids. The ends lost 6 bases at V and 6 bases at J; junction bases unmatched: 13. Looked up from germline, CDR1 is MNHNS and CDR2 is SASEGT. The CDR3 DNA reads as TGTGCCAGCAGGTCCGGGACTAGTTTTGGGGGCAATGAGCAGTTCTTC. It translates to CASRSGTSFGGNEQFF.

This clonotype turned up a few times. V and J are TRBV5-1 and TRBJ1-1; D gene ambiguous. The V gene lost 5 bases and the J gene lost 5 bases, with 13 bases spanning the gap. CDR1 is SGHRS and CDR2 is YFSETQ in the germline V gene. This CDR3 has 13 residues. The CDR3, as DNA: TGCGCCAGCAGTGAGGACCGGACGACTGAAGCTTTCTTT. It specifies CASSEDRTTEAFF.

This clonotype was seen a few times. This chain links TRBV6-1 with TRBJ2-2, with D perhaps matching TRBD1 (6 bases). The germline V gene has CDR1 MNHNS and CDR2 SASEGT. Between the trimmed V and J ends, which lost 4 bases and 6 bases, there was a span of 9 bases. This CDR3 has 13 amino acids. CDR3 residues: CASSVQGSGELFF. The CDR3, as DNA: TGTGCCAGCAGTGTACAGGGATCCGGGGAGCTGTTTTTT.

This clonotype was observed a few times. This rearrangement joins TRBV13 to TRBJ2-1, with 13 bases identical to TRBD2. The CDR3 runs 15 residues. Looked up from germline, CDR1 is PRHDT and CDR2 is FYEKMQ (reference sequence). The trim removed 5 bases at V and 6 bases at J, leaving 4 bases unmatched. The CDR3 bases are TGTGCCAGCAGCCAGGGACTAGCGGGGATCAATGAGCAGTTCTTC. The encoded protein is CASSQGLAGINEQFF.

The CDR3 here is CASRIGSGELFF. CDR3 nucleotides: TGTGCCAGCAGAATCGGGTCCGGGGAGCTGTTTTTT. This chain connects TRBV5-4 to TRBJ2-2; D is uncertain. The CDR3 length is 12 residues. V lost 5 bases and J 6 bases, leaving 8 bases between the germline ends. In germline, CDR1 is SGHNT, CDR2 YYREEE (reference sequence).

This sequence joins TRBV15 and TRBJ1-1; D remains ambiguous. V lost 0 bases to trimming and J lost 5 bases, with 7 bases between them. Germline V lookup: CDR1 LNHNV, CDR2 YYDKDF (reference sequence). The CDR3 consists of 13 residues. The CDR3 here is CATSRDAGTEAFF. The DNA of the CDR3 is TGTGCCACCAGCAGAGATGCGGGGACTGAAGCTTTCTTT.

This clonotype was seen a few times. The V call is TRBV10-3, the J call TRBJ2-3; the D gene could be TRBD1 or TRBD2 (5 bases each). Trimming shortened V by 6 bases and J by 0 bases, and 10 bases separated the two germline ends. The CDR3 is 14 amino acids. The germline gives CDR1 ENHRY, CDR2 SYGVKD. The CDR3 reads CAIRGTGSTDTQYF. The DNA of the CDR3 is TGTGCCATCAGGGGGACGGGGAGCACAGATACGCAGTATTTT.

This clonotype was counted a few times. Its ends do not fully match the called genes, so a read error is possible. V is TRBV6-1 and J is TRBJ1-1, with 8 bases that match TRBD1. This CDR3 spans 14 amino acids. CDR1 is MNHNS and CDR2 is SASEGT in the germline V gene. The CDR3, as DNA: TGTACCAGCAGTGACAGGGGACCGAACACTGAAGCTTTCTTT. Amino acids: CTSSDRGPNTEAFF.

The chain is built from TRBV19 and TRBJ2-1, with 10 bases that match TRBD2. The CDR3 covers 18 residues. V gave up 4 bases and J gave up 8 bases; unmatched junction bases: 17. Germline V gives CDR1 LNHDA, CDR2 SQIVND (reference sequence). CDR3: CASSTLPSWTSGRDEQFF. The CDR3 DNA follows: TGTGCCAGTAGTACGCTTCCATCCTGGACTAGCGGTCGGGATGAGCAGTTCTTC.

This clonotype has ten or more counts. V gene TRBV4-1 combines with J gene TRBJ1-1; a possible D gene is TRBD1 (6 bases). This CDR3 has 13 residues. The germline V and J ends were trimmed by 1 base and 11 bases, with 14 bases remaining between them. Germline-derived CDR1 and CDR2 are MGHRA and YSYEKL. The CDR3 is CASSQAGTGKAFF. CDR3 bases: TGCGCCAGCAGCCAAGCTGGAACAGGGAAGGCTTTCTTT.

In its sample, this clonotype was seen a few times. CDR3 in amino acids: CSVDRQGAGEETQYF. CDR3 coding DNA: TGCAGCGTTGACCGACAGGGGGCGGGAGAAGAGACCCAGTACTTC. The chain joins TRBV29-1 to TRBJ2-5; 10 nucleotides align to TRBD1. CDR1 and CDR2 (germline): SQVTM, ANQGSEA. The length of the CDR3 is 15 residues. V lost 3 bases, J lost 3 bases, and 7 bases stayed unmatched.

The sample holds a few counts of this clonotype. The chain is built from TRBV27 and TRBJ2-7, with a tentative D call TRBD2 (6 bases). Germline V gives CDR1 MNHEY, CDR2 SMNVEV (reference sequence). The CDR3 is 15 amino acids. Deletions cut 3 bases from V and 6 bases from J, with 18 bases between. CDR3 amino acids: CASSFYGGSQAEQYF. The CDR3 DNA reads TGTGCCAGCAGTTTTTATGGAGGGTCCCAGGCCGAGCAGTACTTC.

This clonotype was counted many times. The chain recombines TRBV12-3 or TRBV12-4 with TRBJ2-3; D gene ambiguous. The CDR3 is 11 amino acids. V was trimmed by 6 bases and J by 5 bases, leaving 6 bases between them. DNA for the CDR3: TGTGCCAGCAGCTACCAAGATACGCAGTATTTT. Translation gives CASSYQDTQYF.

Ten or more counts support this clonotype. The chain recombines TRBV5-1 with TRBJ2-1, with D possibly matching TRBD1 (6 bases). V lost 3 bases and J lost 0, with 13 bases in between. Per the germline V gene, CDR1 is SGHRS and CDR2 is YFSETQ. CDR3 length equals 16 residues. Here the CDR3 reads CASSWRTASSYNEQFF. CDR3 DNA: TGCGCCAGCAGCTGGAGGACAGCTAGCTCCTACAATGAGCAGTTCTTC.

This chain joins TRBV10-1 and TRBJ2-1; 10 positions match TRBD2. Losses at the gene ends were 0 bases for V and 4 bases for J; bases not matched to a gene: 6. The CDR3 is 17 residues long. CDR1 is WNHNN, CDR2 SYGVQD, per germline (reference sequence). The CDR3 coding sequence is TGCGCCAGCAGTGAGTCTACTAGCGGGACTCCTTACAATGAGCAGTTCTTC. It encodes CASSESTSGTPYNEQFF.

The rearrangement links TRBV20-1 to TRBJ2-7; possibly TRBD2 for D (5 bases). The V and J ends lost 1 base and 3 bases respectively, with 13 bases between them. This CDR3 has 14 amino acids. CDR1 is DFQATT and CDR2 is SNEGSKA in the germline V gene (reference sequence). CDR3: CSARAPPGYYEQYF. The CDR3 region has the DNA TGCAGTGCTAGAGCACCGCCGGGATACTACGAGCAGTACTTC.

The chain uses TRBV15 and TRBJ1-5, with D possibly TRBD1 on 5 matching bases. This CDR3 has 15 residues. Deletions cut 0 bases from V and 6 bases from J, with 12 bases between. Germline V gene lookup returns CDR1 LNHNV and CDR2 YYDKDF (reference sequence). The chain's CDR3 is CATSRDRGGSQPQHF. CDR3 sequence (DNA): TGTGCCACCAGCAGAGATCGGGGGGGAAGTCAGCCCCAGCATTTT.

This clonotype was observed a few times. This chain uses TRBV29-1 with TRBJ1-1; 8 nucleotides agree with TRBD1. Trimming removed 4 bases from V and 7 bases from J; junction bases left unmatched: 8. Germline V gives CDR1 SQVTM, CDR2 ANQGSEA. The CDR3 contains 13 residues. CDR3 coding DNA: TGCAGCGTTGCGCTTAACAGGGGGAATGAAGCTTTCTTT. This encodes CSVALNRGNEAFF.

The rearrangement joins TRBV4-1 to TRBJ2-7; weak D call: TRBD2 (6 bases). CDR3 size: 16 residues. V was trimmed by 0 bases and J by 0 bases, leaving 12 bases between them. CDR1 is MGHRA and CDR2 is YSYEKL in the germline V gene. In nucleotides, the CDR3 is TGCGCCAGCAGCCAAGACCCGGGACTGAGCTCCTACGAGCAGTACTTC. It codes for CASSQDPGLSSYEQYF.